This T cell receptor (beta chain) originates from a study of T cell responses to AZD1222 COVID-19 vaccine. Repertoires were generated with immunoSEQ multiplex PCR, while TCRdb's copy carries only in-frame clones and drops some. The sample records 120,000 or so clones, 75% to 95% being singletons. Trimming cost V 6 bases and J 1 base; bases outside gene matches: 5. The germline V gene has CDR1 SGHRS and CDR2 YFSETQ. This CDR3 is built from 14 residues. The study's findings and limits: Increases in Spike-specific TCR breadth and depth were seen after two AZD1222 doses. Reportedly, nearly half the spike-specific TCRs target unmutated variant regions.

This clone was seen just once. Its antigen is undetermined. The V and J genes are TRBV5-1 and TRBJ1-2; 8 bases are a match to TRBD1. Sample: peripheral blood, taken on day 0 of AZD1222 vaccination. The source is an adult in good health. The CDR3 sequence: CASTATGVNYGYTF. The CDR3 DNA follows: TGCGCCAGCACCGCGACAGGGGTTAACTATGGCTACACCTTC.